This T cell receptor (beta chain) was observed in a study of shared T cell receptors in the human thymus. CDR3 length equals 19 residues. Germline V gene sequence: CDR1 LGHNA, CDR2 YSLEER. Trimming shortened V by 1 base and J by 1 base, and 22 bases separated the two germline ends. Data came from immunoSEQ multiplex PCR; TCRdb stores just in-frame clones and leaves some out. Seen here are 640,000 or so clones, roughly 86% observed once, and the top ten hold roughly 0.0089%. The same specimen was also included in a second study, on human thymus T cells. From that paper: Among unrelated individuals, related research reported thymic repertoires that overlapped highly.

Sequenced: thymocytes. V gene TRBV4-3 combines with J gene TRBJ1-1; no clear D gene. This sequence was found in a boy under two years old with a congenital heart defect. The CDR3 spells CASSQVFGGRCPGNTEAFF. As DNA, the CDR3 is TGCGCCAGCAGCCAAGTTTTCGGTGGAAGGTGCCCGGGGAACACTGAAGCTTTCTTT.